Below are 21 T cell receptor beta chains sequenced from a single sample in a study of T cells in Graves' hyperthyroidism and ophthalmopathy. The TCR beta CDR3 regions underwent amplification using RNA transcripts as the source. Initially, a first-round RT-PCR of the TCR CDR3 employed the HTBI primer set. TCRdb analysed the multiplex PCR reads with MiXCR anew, one entry per CDR3 protein. The data show 200,000 to 250,000 distinct CDR3 sequences, 17% seen once. The specimen sequenced was blood. The receptors derive from a man aged 45 to 65 with Graves' hyperthyroidism.

The rearrangement uses TRBV28 and TRBJ2-2; TRBD1 agrees at 8 bases. CDR1 is MDHEN and CDR2 is SYDVKM in the germline V gene. CDR3 length: 13 residues. V was pared by 7 bases and J by 7 bases, with 5 bases of the junction left unmatched. CDR3 sequence reads: CASKSGGVGELFF. The CDR3 coding sequence is TGTGCCAGCAAGTCAGGGGGCGTCGGGGAGCTGTTTTTT.

This clonotype showed up many times. This rearrangement joins TRBV20-1 to TRBJ2-7; D possibly matches TRBD1 or TRBD2 (6 bases each). In germline, CDR1 is DFQATT, CDR2 SNEGSKA (reference sequence). V shed 0 bases and J shed 3 bases, with 18 bases lying between them. The CDR3 consists of 16 residues. The CDR3 region is CSARDPLGGGSYEQYF. CDR3 bases: TGCAGTGCTAGAGATCCGCTGGGGGGCGGAAGCTACGAGCAGTACTTC.

This clonotype showed up just once. A much larger clonotype is one base distant, so this may be a read error. The chain combines TRBV20-1 with TRBJ2-5, with TRBD1 as a possible D gene (5 bases). The ends were cut back, 3 bases at V and 5 bases at J, with 25 bases in the middle. CDR3 length: 17 amino acids. Germline values: CDR1 DFQATT, CDR2 SNEGSKA (reference sequence). The chain's CDR3 is CSAREPQIPQERETQYF. The CDR3 nucleotides read TGCAGTGCTAGGGAGCCCCAAATCCCACAGGAAAGGGAGACCCAGTACTTC.

The chain has TRBV30 and TRBJ2-5; TRBD1 matches at 11 bases. CDR1 GTSNPN and CDR2 SVGIG come from the germline V gene (reference sequence). This CDR3 is 15 amino acids long. V shed 0 bases and J 12 bases; nucleotides not matched to a gene: 12. The CDR3 nucleotides read TGTGCCTGGAGTGTAACAGGGACAGGGGGAATGAATAAGTACTTC. It is translated as CAWSVTGTGGMNKYF.

This clonotype was picked up many times. The V gene is TRBV7-2, the J gene TRBJ2-5; the match to TRBD1 covers 7 bases. The V gene's germline CDR1 is SGHTA and CDR2 FQGNSA. This CDR3 has 12 residues. V trimming: 3 bases; J trimming: 9 bases; junction bases outside the gene matches: 4. In DNA, the CDR3 is TGTGCCAGCAGCTTTCACAGGGGCCCCCAGTACTTC. Its protein product is CASSFHRGPQYF.

This clonotype was observed a handful of times. The chain recombines TRBV7-2 with TRBJ2-3; the match to TRBD2 covers 11 bases. Trimming removed 5 bases from V and 3 bases from J; junction bases left unmatched: 4. CDR3 length equals 15 residues. From germline, CDR1 is SGHTA and CDR2 FQGNSA. The DNA of the CDR3 is TGTGCCAGCAGCGCCGGGACTAGCGGAACAGATACGCAGTATTTT. Its protein is CASSAGTSGTDTQYF.

This clonotype was detected many times. The chain has TRBV20-1 and TRBJ2-3; 10 bases are a match to TRBD2. Germline CDR1 reads DFQATT; CDR2 reads SNEGSKA (reference sequence). This CDR3 region has 13 residues. CDR3 sequence: CSGLAEFTDTQYF. The CDR3 bases are TGCAGCGGACTAGCGGAGTTCACAGATACGCAGTATTTT.

There are many counts of this clonotype. The chain couples TRBV12-3 or TRBV12-4 to TRBJ1-2, with a tentative D call TRBD1 (6 bases). This CDR3 comprises 13 residues. Trimming shortened V by 3 bases and J by 8 bases, and 13 bases separated the two germline ends. The CDR3 DNA is TGTGCCAGCAGTTTCGGCAGGGACATAGGCTACACCTTC. Protein: CASSFGRDIGYTF.

J is TRBJ1-4 and V is TRBV2; 7 positions agree with TRBD1. The CDR3 contains 12 residues. V shed 9 bases, J shed 7 bases, and the junction held 5 bases outside the gene matches. The germline V gene has CDR1 SNHLY and CDR2 FYNNEI. This CDR3 is CASKGAGEKLFF. DNA of the CDR3: TGTGCCAGTAAGGGGGCCGGTGAAAAACTGTTTTTT.

This clonotype was counted ten times or more. This chain links TRBV12-3 or TRBV12-4 with TRBJ2-7; the D call may be TRBD1 or TRBD2 (5 bases each). The CDR3 runs 13 residues. Trimming cost V 6 bases and J 2 bases, with 11 bases left between them. For the CDR3, the DNA is TGTGCCAGCAGCCGGGACGAGCCCTACGAGCAGTACTTC. Translated: CASSRDEPYEQYF.

This clonotype was recorded a few times. This may stem from a read error, because a much larger clone lies one nucleotide away. CDR3 in DNA: TGTGCCAGCAGTTTTCCGGGGGGTCAGCCCCAGCGTTTT. It encodes CASSFPGGQPQRF. The chain uses TRBV28 and TRBJ1-5; D perhaps matches TRBD1 (5 bases). Looked up from germline, CDR1 is MDHEN and CDR2 is SYDVKM. This CDR3 is 13 amino acids long.

This clonotype was seen many times. V is TRBV27 and J is TRBJ2-1; D ambiguous. The length of the CDR3 is 16 residues. V dropped 5 bases and J dropped 4 bases, with 18 bases sitting between them. Germline CDR1 is MNHEY and CDR2 is SMNVEV (reference sequence). CDR3 sequence reads: CASSPQTALGYNEQFF. CDR3 bases: TGTGCCAGCAGTCCCCAGACTGCCTTGGGGTACAATGAGCAGTTCTTC.

This clonotype was counted a few times. The chain recombines TRBV6-5 with TRBJ1-1; no clear D gene. Deletions cut 2 bases from V and 1 base from J, with 8 bases between. Germline CDR1 MNHEY, CDR2 SVGAGI. This CDR3 spans 14 amino acids. CDR3 nucleotides: TGTGCCAGCAGTTACGGACGGACGAACACTGAAGCTTTCTTT. Protein: CASSYGRTNTEAFF.

This clonotype has at least ten counts. The chain employs TRBV15 and TRBJ2-5, with 9 bases fitting TRBD2. The length of the CDR3 is 13 residues. CDR1 is LNHNV, CDR2 YYDKDF, per germline (reference sequence). After removal of 5 bases from V and 4 bases from J, the junction contained 2 bases not matched to a gene. CDR3 amino acids: CATSPGLAETQYF. CDR3 nucleotides: TGTGCCACCAGCCCGGGACTAGCAGAGACCCAGTACTTC.

This clonotype was observed many times. The rearrangement links TRBV20-1 to TRBJ2-3; TRBD2 is a possible D gene (6 bases). The CDR3 runs 12 residues. V lost 5 bases, J lost 5 bases, and 11 bases lay in between. Germline V gene data show CDR1 as DFQATT and CDR2 as SNEGSKA (reference sequence). For the CDR3, the DNA is TGCAGTGCTGCGGGAAGAGGAGATACGCAGTATTTT. Its translation: CSAAGRGDTQYF.

The rearrangement links TRBV28 to TRBJ2-7; TRBD2 matches 11 bases. V lost 3 bases, J lost 2 bases, and 6 bases stayed unmatched. This CDR3 contains 16 residues. The germline gives CDR1 MDHEN, CDR2 SYDVKM. CDR3 in amino acids: CASSFGTSGYPYEQYF. For the CDR3, the DNA is TGTGCCAGCAGTTTTGGGACTAGCGGTTACCCCTACGAGCAGTACTTC. The full variable domain, with the rest looked up from reference TRBV28 and TRBJ2-7, is DVKVTQSSRYLVKRTGEKVFLECVQDMDHENMFWYRQDPGLGLRLIYFSYDVKMKEKGDIPEGYSVSREKKERFSLILESASTNQTSMYLCASSFGTSGYPYEQYFGPGTRLTVT.

This clonotype was seen many times. The J gene is TRBJ2-1, the V gene TRBV24-1; D call uncertain. CDR1 is KGHDR, CDR2 SFDVKD, per germline. Trimming shortened V by 1 base and J by 0 bases, and 9 bases separated the two germline ends. The CDR3 extends over 16 amino acids. CDR3 nucleotide sequence: TGTGCCACCAGTGATTTTAAGGGTATCTCCTACAATGAGCAGTTCTTC. Amino acids: CATSDFKGISYNEQFF.

The table lists this clonotype with many counts. V gene TRBV11-2 combines with J gene TRBJ2-3; 10 bases are shared with TRBD1. V lost 5 bases, J lost 4 bases, and 9 bases stayed unmatched. The CDR3 is made up of 16 amino acids. Germline V gene sequence: CDR1 SGHAT, CDR2 FQNNGV. CDR3 sequence (DNA): TGTGCCAGCAGCCCAGTAGACAGGGGGCTCGCAGATACGCAGTATTTT. The encoded protein is CASSPVDRGLADTQYF.

There are many counts of this clonotype. This chain joins TRBV6-5 and TRBJ1-5; D unclear. This CDR3 spans 14 amino acids. Trimming cost V 0 bases and J 7 bases, with 10 bases left between them. In germline, CDR1 is MNHEY, CDR2 SVGAGI. CDR3 DNA: TGTGCCAGCAGTTACTCGGTGGCTATCCAGCCCCAGCATTTT. Translated: CASSYSVAIQPQHF.

This clonotype was seen a few times. This sequence joins TRBV12-3 or TRBV12-4 and TRBJ1-2; D remains ambiguous. The CDR3 runs to 13 residues. V dropped 1 base and J dropped 8 bases, with 11 bases sitting between them. The CDR3 protein is CASSLGELRGYTF. The CDR3 bases are TGTGCCAGCAGTTTAGGGGAATTGAGAGGCTACACCTTC.

This clonotype was seen ten or more times. The J gene is TRBJ2-1, the V gene TRBV20-1, with TRBD1 matching over 7 bases. V shed 2 bases and J 8 bases; nucleotides not matched to a gene: 9. Germline values: CDR1 DFQATT, CDR2 SNEGSKA (reference sequence). The CDR3 is made up of 14 amino acids. CDR3: CSARPGQTMDEQFF. The CDR3 region has the DNA TGCAGTGCTAGACCGGGACAGACTATGGATGAGCAGTTCTTC.